This T cell receptor beta chain was identified during a study of OX40 agonist ivuxolimab in advanced cancers. Study-wide background: Prior anti-PD-1, anti-PD-L1 or anti-CTLA-4 therapy did not bar entry, and 40% to 45% had some. Study outcomes and limitations: Normalized expansion of T-cell clones was also low for some nonresponders. At 0.1 to 3.0 mg/kg, CD4+ and CD8+ blood T cells expanded clonally by week 6.

Some clones are missing from TCRdb's copy, which holds only in-frame ones; the method was immunoSEQ multiplex PCR. The table has tens of thousands of clones, approximately 90% seen once. Germline V gene sequence: CDR1 SQVTM, CDR2 ANQGSEA. The CDR3 runs 11 residues. Trimming shortened V by 5 bases and J by 8 bases, and 12 bases separated the two germline ends. As to this clone: Antigen unknown.

This TCR was sampled from an adult with an advanced solid tumor such as melanoma, head and neck, liver or kidney cancer. This chain joins TRBV29-1 and TRBJ1-2; D possibly corresponds to TRBD1 (6 bases). The sequenced sample was CD4+ or CD8+ T cells sorted from blood, obtained in a trial of the OX40 agonist ivuxolimab. CDR3 bases: TGCAGCGTTCCTGGGACATACGGCTACACCTTC. It is translated as CSVPGTYGYTF.